These T cell receptor beta chains were read from a single sample in a study of blood T cell repertoires in COVID-19. Sequencing used immunoSEQ multiplex PCR; TCRdb keeps in-frame clones, though not all of them. The sample consists of 70,000 or so clones, roughly 80% of them appearing once. The sequenced sample was peripheral blood. These TCRs come from a man in his 60s with acute or convalescent COVID-19. Each CDR3 is given with its conserved first and last residue. D genes are given only for firm matches. Not every row has a clone size; where given, it reads once, few, many or a size class.

abundance,v_gene,j_gene,d_gene,CDR3nt,CDR3aa
.,TRBV3-1/TRBV3-2,TRBJ1-3,TRBD1,TGTGCCAGCAGCCAAGTTTGGACAGGGGGAAACACCATATATTTT,CASSQVWTGGNTIYF
.,TRBV15,TRBJ1-4,TRBD1,TGTGCCACCAGCACCCCGACAGGGGGCAATGAAAAACTGTTTTTT,CATSTPTGGNEKLFF
once,TRBV7-2,TRBJ2-5,.,TGTGCCAGCAGCTTCAGTTGGGGCCACCGGGAGACCCAGTACTTC,CASSFSWGHRETQYF
.,TRBV6-5,TRBJ1-1,TRBD1,TGTGCCAGCAAGACAGGGCCAGGTCTCCCTGAAGCTTTCTTT,CASKTGPGLPEAFF
.,TRBV7-5,TRBJ1-1,.,TGTGTCAGAAGCTTAGTTTGGGGCAGGGACACTGAAGCTTTCTTT,CVRSLVWGRDTEAFF
.,TRBV20-1,TRBJ1-2,.,TGCAGTGCTAGTTCGGGGGTCGATGGCTACACCTTC,CSASSGVDGYTF
.,TRBV7-3,TRBJ1-1,.,TGTGCCAGCAGCTTAGGGAGAGGTCGAAACACTGAAGCTTTCTTT,CASSLGRGRNTEAFF
.,TRBV2,TRBJ2-2,.,TGTGCCAGCAGTGAAATGTTGCCACAGAACACCGGGGAGCTGTTTTTT,CASSEMLPQNTGELFF
.,TRBV24-1,TRBJ1-1,.,TGTGCCACCAGTGATTTGCACGGGGGTGGGAGGGGAACCCTCACTGAAGCTTTCTTT,CATSDLHGGGRGTLTEAFF
few,TRBV18,TRBJ2-2,.,TGTGCCAGCTCACCTAGGGGGTCGGAGCTGTTTTTT,CASSPRGSELFF
once,TRBV19,TRBJ1-3,.,TGTGCCAGTAACCAGATTGGGCCCATACTCTCTGGAAACACCATATATTTT,CASNQIGPILSGNTIYF
.,TRBV5-4,TRBJ2-5,.,TGTGCCAGCAGCTTGGGGGGGGCTAGCGGACGCCAAGAGACCCAGTACTTC,CASSLGGASGRQETQYF
.,TRBV6-1,TRBJ2-4,TRBD2,TGTGCCAGCAGTGAAAGGACTAGCGGGGGGTACCTAGCCAAAAACATTCAGTACTTC,CASSERTSGGYLAKNIQYF
.,TRBV7-9,TRBJ2-2,TRBD1,TGTGCCAGCCCCTTTGGGCAGGGGGCCAACACCGGGGAGCTGTTTTTT,CASPFGQGANTGELFF
once,TRBV12-3/TRBV12-4,TRBJ1-1,.,TGTGCCAGCAGTTTACAGGAAAAGGTAACAGCTTTCTTT,CASSLQEKVTAFF